This note documents a single TCR beta chain sequence. The sample is drawn from a study of OX40 agonist ivuxolimab in advanced cancers. Here immunoSEQ multiplex PCR was the method, and the copy in TCRdb shows in-frame clones only, minus some. The data contain under 20,000 clones, over 75% of them singletons. Germline V gene lookup returns CDR1 SNHLY and CDR2 FYNNEI. V lost 7 bases and J lost 7; bases outside the gene matches: 9. The CDR3 loop spans 14 amino acids. The chain joins TRBV2 to TRBJ2-1; 8 positions agree with TRBD2. Sequences were derived from CD4+ or CD8+ T cells sorted from blood, sampled in a trial of the OX40 agonist ivuxolimab. The source is an adult with an advanced solid tumor such as melanoma, head and neck, liver or kidney cancer. CDR3 nucleotides: TGTGCCAGCAAAGACTTGGCGGGGGGAAATGAGCAGTTCTTC. It codes for CASKDLAGGNEQFF.